This T cell receptor beta chain appears in the sequencing data of a study of OX40 agonist ivuxolimab in advanced cancers. CDR3 length equals 19 residues. V shed 2 bases, J shed 3 bases, and the junction held 14 bases outside the gene matches. Germline CDR1 LGHNA, CDR2 YSLEER. TCRdb's copy holds only in-frame clones and misses some; the assay was immunoSEQ multiplex PCR. This sample has under 55,000 clones, with 85% to 95% found just once. The V call is TRBV4-3, the J call TRBJ2-7, with 12 bases aligning to TRBD2. This sample comprised CD4+ or CD8+ T cells sorted from blood, obtained in a trial of the OX40 agonist ivuxolimab. This receptor was taken from an adult with an advanced solid tumor such as melanoma, head and neck, liver or kidney cancer. The CDR3 DNA is TGCGCCAGCAGCCAAAACGAAGGACTAGCGGGACACGCTTACTACGAGCAGTACTTC. As protein: CASSQNEGLAGHAYYEQYF.